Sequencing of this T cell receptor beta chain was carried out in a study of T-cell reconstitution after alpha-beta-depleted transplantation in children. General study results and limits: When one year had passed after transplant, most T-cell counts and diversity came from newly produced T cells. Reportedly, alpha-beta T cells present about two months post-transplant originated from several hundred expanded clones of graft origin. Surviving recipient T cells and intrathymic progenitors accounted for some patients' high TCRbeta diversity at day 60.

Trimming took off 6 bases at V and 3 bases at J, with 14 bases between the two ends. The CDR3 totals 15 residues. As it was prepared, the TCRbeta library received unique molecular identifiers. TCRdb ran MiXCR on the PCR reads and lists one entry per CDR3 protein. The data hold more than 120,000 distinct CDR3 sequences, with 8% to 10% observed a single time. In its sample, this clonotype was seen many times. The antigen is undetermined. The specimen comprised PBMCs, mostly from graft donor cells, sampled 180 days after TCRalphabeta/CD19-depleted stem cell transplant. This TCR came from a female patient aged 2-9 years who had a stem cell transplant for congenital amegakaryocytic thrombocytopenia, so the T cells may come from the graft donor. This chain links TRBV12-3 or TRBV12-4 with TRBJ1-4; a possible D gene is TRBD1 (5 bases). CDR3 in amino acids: CASSPGDGSNEKLFF. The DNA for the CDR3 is TGTGCCAGCAGCCCTGGGGACGGTTCTAATGAAAAACTGTTTTTT.